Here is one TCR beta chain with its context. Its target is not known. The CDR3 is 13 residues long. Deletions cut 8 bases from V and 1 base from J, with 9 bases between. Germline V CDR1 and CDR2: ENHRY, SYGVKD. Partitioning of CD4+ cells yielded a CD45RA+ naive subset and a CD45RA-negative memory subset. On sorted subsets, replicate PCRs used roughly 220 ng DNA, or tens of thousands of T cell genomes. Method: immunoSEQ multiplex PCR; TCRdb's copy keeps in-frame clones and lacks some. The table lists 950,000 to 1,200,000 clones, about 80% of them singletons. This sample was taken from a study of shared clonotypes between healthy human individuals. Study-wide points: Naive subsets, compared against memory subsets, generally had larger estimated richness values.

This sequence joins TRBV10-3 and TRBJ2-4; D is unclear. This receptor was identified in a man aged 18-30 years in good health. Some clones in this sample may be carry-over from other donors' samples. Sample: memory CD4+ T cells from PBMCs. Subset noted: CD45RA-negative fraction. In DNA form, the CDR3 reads TGTGCCATCGCGTCAGACGCCAAAAACATTCAGTACTTC. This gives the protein CAIASDAKNIQYF.